Shown below are 18 T cell receptor beta chains from a single sample sequenced in a study of shared clonotypes between healthy human individuals. Measured with immunoSEQ multiplex PCR; TCRdb has only the in-frame clones, and not every one. The repertoire includes about 680,000 clones, about 92% of them detected once, and more than 20% sits in the top ten. Naive CD8 cells, CD45RO-negative and positively selected for CCR7, excluded terminally differentiated effector memory CD45RA+ cells. The material sequenced was naive CD8+ T cells sorted from blood. The receptors come from a man younger than 45 in good health.

This chain joins TRBV7-9 and TRBJ1-2; the D is unclear. The CDR3 is 13 residues long. Germline CDR1 SEHNR, CDR2 FQNEAQ (reference sequence). V was cut by 4 bases and J by 2 bases, with 8 bases left in between. CDR3 in amino acids: CASSSMVNYGYTF. The CDR3 nucleotides are TGTGCCAGCAGCTCTATGGTGAACTATGGCTACACCTTC. Combining the CDR3 with reference TRBV7-9 and TRBJ1-2 gives the whole variable domain DTGVSQNPRHKITKRGQNVTFRCDPISEHNRLYWYRQTLGQGPEFLTYFQNEAQLEKSRLLSDRFSAERPKGSFSTLEIQRTEQGDSAMYLCASSSMVNYGYTFGSGTRLTVV.

The CDR3 DNA reads TGTGCCAGCAGTGACATTCCCTCCCGGACAGGGCTGGAAAACATTCAGTACTTC. Translating it yields CASSDIPSRTGLENIQYF. The chain uses TRBV6-1 and TRBJ2-4; 8 bases are shared with TRBD1. CDR1 and CDR2 from the germline V gene are MNHNS and SASEGT. This CDR3 is built from 18 residues. V dropped 3 bases and J dropped 5; count of bases not matched to a gene: 15.

This clone came up once. The V call is TRBV7-6, the J call TRBJ2-1; a possible D gene is TRBD1 (6 bases). The CDR3 loop spans 15 amino acids. Germline V gives CDR1 SGHVS, CDR2 FNYEAQ. V was shortened by 2 bases and J by 2 bases, with 10 bases between the two germline ends. The CDR3 coding sequence is TGTGCCAGCAGCTTAAGACAGGCGACCTACAATGAGCAGTTCTTC. Translated, it gives CASSLRQATYNEQFF.

This clone was counted between two and nine times. The V gene is TRBV2, the J gene TRBJ1-1; unclear D gene. Germline-derived CDR1 and CDR2 are SNHLY and FYNNEI. Between the trimmed V and J ends, which lost 4 bases and 0 bases, there was a span of 18 bases. CDR3 size: 17 residues. The CDR3 is CASSVVVESGMNTEAFF. In nucleotides, the CDR3 is TGTGCCAGCAGTGTAGTGGTGGAGAGCGGGATGAACACTGAAGCTTTCTTT.

In nucleotides, the CDR3 is TGTGCCAGCAGCCTAACCCAGGAAGACAATCAGCCCCAGCATTTT. Its translation: CASSLTQEDNQPQHF. The chain carries TRBV7-8 and TRBJ1-5; D remains ambiguous. The V end was cut by 5 bases, the J end by 3 bases, with 14 bases between. This CDR3 is 15 amino acids long. Germline lookup yields CDR1 SGHVS and CDR2 FQNEAQ.

The genes are TRBV14 and TRBJ2-7; 13 bases line up with TRBD2. Germline V gene sequence: CDR1 SGHDN, CDR2 FVKESK. The CDR3 consists of 13 residues. V shed 6 bases and J 4 bases; nucleotides not matched to a gene: 0. The CDR3 region has the DNA TGTGCCAGCAGGACTAGCGGGAGGTACGAGCAGTACTTC. Amino acid sequence: CASRTSGRYEQYF.

This chain connects TRBV10-3 to TRBJ1-4; 7 nucleotides line up with TRBD1. J was trimmed by 8 bases and V by 0 bases; bases with no gene match: 6. The CDR3 loop spans 15 amino acids. Germline assignment: CDR1 ENHRY and CDR2 SYGVKD. The CDR3 region has the DNA TGTGCCATCAGTGAGTCACGATCGACAGGGGAAAAACTGTTTTTT. Translated, it gives CAISESRSTGEKLFF.

This clone was observed a few times. CDR3 in DNA: TGTGCCTGGGGTTTCACCGATCAGCCCCAGCATTTT. Translation gives CAWGFTDQPQHF. The chain joins TRBV30 to TRBJ1-5; D unresolved. V was clipped by 5 bases and J by 5 bases, with 10 bases between them. Germline V lookup: CDR1 GTSNPN, CDR2 SVGIG (reference sequence). The CDR3 runs 12 residues.

This chain uses TRBV19 with TRBJ2-3, with 9 bases fitting TRBD2. Germline loops: CDR1 LNHDA, CDR2 SQIVND (reference sequence). The trim removed 5 bases at V and 1 base at J, leaving 4 bases unmatched. The CDR3 runs to 15 residues. CDR3 protein: CASSYLAGGTDTQYF. The CDR3 nucleotides are TGTGCCAGTAGTTATTTAGCGGGAGGCACAGATACGCAGTATTTT.

The J gene is TRBJ2-3, the V gene TRBV5-6, with D perhaps TRBD2 (6 bases). V lost 3 bases and J lost 1, with 12 bases in between. CDR1 and CDR2 from the germline V gene are SGHDT and YYEEEE. This CDR3 is built from 15 residues. The CDR3 loop is CASSSGGVRTDTQYF. CDR3 coding DNA: TGTGCCAGCAGCTCCGGGGGAGTACGCACAGATACGCAGTATTTT.

The J gene is TRBJ2-2, the V gene TRBV7-3, with D maybe TRBD2 (7 bases). The germline V gene encodes CDR1 SGHTA and CDR2 FQGTGA. The V gene lost 7 bases and the J gene lost 9 bases, with 24 bases spanning the gap. The CDR3 is 16 residues long. CDR3 sequence: CASTPKGEGKKRELFF. CDR3 nucleotide sequence: TGTGCCAGCACCCCTAAGGGGGAGGGGAAGAAGCGGGAGCTGTTTTTT.

This chain connects TRBV27 to TRBJ1-2; D is unclear. Trimming took off 2 bases at V and 4 bases at J, with 11 bases between the two ends. CDR3 length equals 14 residues. Germline loops: CDR1 MNHEY, CDR2 SMNVEV (reference sequence). The CDR3, as DNA: TGTGCCAGCAGTTTAGCGGGATACGGCTATGGCTACACCTTC. Translation: CASSLAGYGYGYTF.

The chain links TRBV5-1 to TRBJ2-5; 11 nucleotides match TRBD2. This CDR3 has 17 residues. V lost 0 bases to trimming and J lost 2 bases; unmatched junction nucleotides: 6. Germline CDR1 and CDR2: SGHRS and YFSETQ. For the CDR3, the DNA is TGCGCCAGCAGCTTGGAACCGGGACTAGCGGCACAAGAGACCCAGTACTTC. Protein product: CASSLEPGLAAQETQYF.

The CDR3 region is CASSQVVNRPEQYF. CDR3 coding DNA: TGCGCCAGCAGCCAAGTAGTGAACAGGCCCGAGCAGTACTTC. V and J are TRBV4-1 and TRBJ2-7; a possible D gene is TRBD1 (5 bases). The CDR3 runs to 14 residues. Per germline, CDR1 MGHRA and CDR2 YSYEKL. V lost 1 base to trimming and J lost 6 bases, with 13 bases between them.

The gene calls are TRBV7-9 and TRBJ2-3, with 11 bases lining up with TRBD2. The CDR3 has 16 residues. The V segment lost 5 bases and the J segment 0 bases; nucleotides outside the gene matches: 4. Germline CDR1 reads SEHNR; CDR2 reads FQNEAQ (reference sequence). CDR3 DNA sequence: TGTGCCAGCAGCCACCGGACTAGCGGGAGCACAGATACGCAGTATTTT. It translates to CASSHRTSGSTDTQYF. Supplemented by reference TRBV7-9 and TRBJ2-3, the full variable domain reads DTGVSQNPRHKITKRGQNVTFRCDPISEHNRLYWYRQTLGQGPEFLTYFQNEAQLEKSRLLSDRFSAERPKGSFSTLEIQRTEQGDSAMYLCASSHRTSGSTDTQYFGPGTRLTVL.

This sequence joins TRBV11-3 and TRBJ2-1; 10 nucleotides align to TRBD2. The trim removed 5 bases at V and 7 bases at J, leaving 11 bases unmatched. Germline V gene lookup returns CDR1 SGHNT and CDR2 YENEEA. This CDR3 has 16 amino acids. DNA of the CDR3: TGTGCCAGCAGCCCCCGAACTAGCGGGGAAACTAATGAGCAGTTCTTC. Residues: CASSPRTSGETNEQFF.

V gene TRBV28 combines with J gene TRBJ2-1, with D possibly TRBD2 on 6 matching bases. The CDR3 length is 19 residues. In germline, CDR1 is MDHEN, CDR2 SYDVKM. Trimming took off 6 bases at V and 5 bases at J, with 29 bases between the two ends. The CDR3 protein is CASRPTGFTMLREDNEQFF. DNA of the CDR3: TGTGCCAGCAGGCCCACAGGTTTTACCATGCTGAGGGAGGACAATGAGCAGTTCTTC.

The chain links TRBV27 to TRBJ2-7, with 11 bases lining up with TRBD1. CDR1 and CDR2 (germline): MNHEY, SMNVEV (reference sequence). The CDR3 sequence is 20 residues long. J gave up 4 bases and V 3 bases, and 20 bases lay outside the gene matches. The CDR3: CASSFLAGTGGFKGEYEQYF. CDR3 DNA: TGTGCCAGCAGTTTTCTAGCTGGGACAGGGGGTTTTAAAGGCGAGTACGAGCAGTACTTC.